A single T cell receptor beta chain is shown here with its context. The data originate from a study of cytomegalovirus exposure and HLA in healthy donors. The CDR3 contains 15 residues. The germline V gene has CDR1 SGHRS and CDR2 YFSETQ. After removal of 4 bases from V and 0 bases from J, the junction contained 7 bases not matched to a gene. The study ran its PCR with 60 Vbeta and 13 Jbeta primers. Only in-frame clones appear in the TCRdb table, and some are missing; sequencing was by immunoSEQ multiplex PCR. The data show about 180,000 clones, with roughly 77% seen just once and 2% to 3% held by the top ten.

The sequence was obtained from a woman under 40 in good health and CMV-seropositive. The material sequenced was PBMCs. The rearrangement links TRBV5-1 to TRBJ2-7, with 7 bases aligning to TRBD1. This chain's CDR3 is CASSPGQAPSYEQYF. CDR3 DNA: TGCGCCAGCAGCCCCGGACAGGCGCCCTCCTACGAGCAGTACTTC.